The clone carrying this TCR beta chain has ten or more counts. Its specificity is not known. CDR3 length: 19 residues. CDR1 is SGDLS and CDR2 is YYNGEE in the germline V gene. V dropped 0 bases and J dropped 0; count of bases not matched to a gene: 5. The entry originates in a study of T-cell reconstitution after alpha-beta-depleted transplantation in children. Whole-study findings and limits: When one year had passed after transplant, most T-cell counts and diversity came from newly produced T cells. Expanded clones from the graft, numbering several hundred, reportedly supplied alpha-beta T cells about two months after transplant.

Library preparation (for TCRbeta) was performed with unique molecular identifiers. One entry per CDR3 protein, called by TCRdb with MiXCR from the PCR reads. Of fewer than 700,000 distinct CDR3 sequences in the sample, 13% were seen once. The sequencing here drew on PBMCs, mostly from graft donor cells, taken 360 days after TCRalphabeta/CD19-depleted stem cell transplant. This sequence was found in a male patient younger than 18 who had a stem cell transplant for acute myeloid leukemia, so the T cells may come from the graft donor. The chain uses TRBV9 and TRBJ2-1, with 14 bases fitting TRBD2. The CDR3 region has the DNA TGTGCCAGCAGCGTAGGAGGGGGGACTAGCGGGAGCTCCTACAATGAGCAGTTCTTC. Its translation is CASSVGGGTSGSSYNEQFF.